The 10 T cell receptor beta chains below were found in one sample sequenced in a study of T cell clones after liver transplantation. Sequenced by immunoSEQ multiplex PCR; TCRdb stores in-frame clones only, minus some. The sample yields some 110,000 clones, 90% seen once. The input for sequencing was CD4+ T cells from blood, taken 12 months after liver transplant. These receptor sequences come from a human patient who received a liver transplant. Among the T cells, some may be from the graft donor.

The chain is built from TRBV11-2 and TRBJ1-5, with D hard to call. The CDR3 spans 14 residues. The germline V and J ends were trimmed by 1 base and 4 bases, with 8 bases remaining between them. The germline gives CDR1 SGHAT, CDR2 FQNNGV. CDR3 sequence: CASSLAAGNQPQHF. In nucleotides, the CDR3 is TGTGCCAGCAGCTTAGCGGCGGGGAATCAGCCCCAGCATTTT.

The rearrangement links TRBV7-3 to TRBJ1-2; 10 positions agree with TRBD1. CDR1 is SGHTA, CDR2 FQGTGA, per germline. J lost 4 bases, V lost 5 bases, and 4 bases had no gene match. The CDR3 sequence is 14 residues long. The CDR3 loop reads CASSTRQGAYGYTF. CDR3 bases: TGTGCCAGCAGCACAAGACAGGGGGCCTATGGCTACACCTTC.

The chain links TRBV11-2 to TRBJ1-2; D call uncertain. Germline CDR1 and CDR2: SGHAT and FQNNGV. The CDR3 is 14 residues long. V was trimmed by 1 base and J by 5 bases, leaving 11 bases between them. The CDR3 nucleotides are TGTGCCAGCAGCTTAGGGACTCAAGGGTATGGCTACACCTTC. The encoded protein is CASSLGTQGYGYTF.

The V call is TRBV6-6, the J call TRBJ2-5, with unresolved D. The germline V gene encodes CDR1 MNHNY and CDR2 SVGAGI (reference sequence). The CDR3 has 16 amino acids. Between the trimmed V and J ends, which lost 0 bases and 3 bases, there was a span of 14 bases. CDR3 DNA sequence: TGTGCCAGCAGTTACTCGAGAGGAAAAGGGAAAGAGACCCAGTACTTC. Its protein product is CASSYSRGKGKETQYF.

The gene calls are TRBV5-4 and TRBJ1-2, with D perhaps TRBD1 (5 bases). This CDR3 comprises 13 residues. Germline CDR1 SGHNT, CDR2 YYREEE (reference sequence). The ends were cut back, 4 bases at V and 8 bases at J, with 15 bases in the middle. CDR3 protein: CASSTTGTQGYTF. The CDR3 DNA follows: TGTGCCAGCAGCACAACCGGGACTCAAGGCTACACCTTC. Full variable domain (remainder filled in from reference TRBV5-4 and TRBJ1-2): ETGVTQSPTHLIKTRGQQVTLRCSSQSGHNTVSWYQQALGQGPQFIFQYYREEENGRGNFPPRFSGLQFPNYSSELNVNALELDDSALYLCASSTTGTQGYTFGSGTRLTVV.

This clone is a singleton in its sample. The chain has TRBV18 and TRBJ2-1, with TRBD1 identical over 7 bases. Germline CDR1 is KGHSH and CDR2 is LQKENI. The CDR3 spans 16 residues. The V segment lost 6 bases and the J segment 1 base; nucleotides outside the gene matches: 9. CDR3 region: CASSPRPGGSYNEQFF. CDR3 bases: TGTGCCAGCTCCCCCCGACCAGGGGGATCCTACAATGAGCAGTTCTTC.

The chain couples TRBV4-2 to TRBJ2-5, with a possible D match to TRBD2 (5 bases). In germline, CDR1 is LGHNA, CDR2 YNFKEQ. V was shortened by 4 bases and J by 1 base, with 16 bases between the two germline ends. The CDR3 sequence is 16 residues long. CDR3 DNA sequence: TGTGCCAGCAGCCCCGTCCTTTCGGGGATCCAAGAGACCCAGTACTTC. Protein: CASSPVLSGIQETQYF.

This rearrangement joins TRBV10-2 to TRBJ2-4; tentatively, D is TRBD1 or TRBD2 (7 bases each). This CDR3 has 15 amino acids. Between the trimmed V and J ends, which lost 4 bases and 9 bases, there was a span of 19 bases. The germline V gene has CDR1 WSHSY and CDR2 SAAADI. The CDR3: CASSGPGQPGGIQYF. CDR3 coding DNA: TGCGCCAGCAGTGGGCCGGGACAGCCGGGGGGCATTCAGTACTTC.

The chain couples TRBV5-1 to TRBJ2-1; 14 bases are shared with TRBD2. V was clipped by 4 bases and J by 8 bases; unmatched bases: 8. This CDR3 has 16 residues. Germline lookup yields CDR1 SGHRS and CDR2 YFSETQ. This chain's CDR3 is CASSLTTSGRGYEQFF. In DNA, the CDR3 is TGCGCCAGCAGCCTGACGACTAGCGGGAGGGGCTATGAGCAGTTCTTC.

This clone occurred once. The CDR3 coding sequence is TGCGCCAGCAGCTCCGGGACAGCAGACTCCTACGAGCAGTACTTC. Its translation is CASSSGTADSYEQYF. The gene calls are TRBV5-1 and TRBJ2-7; 7 positions match TRBD1. Germline CDR1 and CDR2: SGHRS and YFSETQ. J gave up 0 bases and V 3 bases, and 6 bases lay outside the gene matches. This CDR3 spans 15 amino acids.